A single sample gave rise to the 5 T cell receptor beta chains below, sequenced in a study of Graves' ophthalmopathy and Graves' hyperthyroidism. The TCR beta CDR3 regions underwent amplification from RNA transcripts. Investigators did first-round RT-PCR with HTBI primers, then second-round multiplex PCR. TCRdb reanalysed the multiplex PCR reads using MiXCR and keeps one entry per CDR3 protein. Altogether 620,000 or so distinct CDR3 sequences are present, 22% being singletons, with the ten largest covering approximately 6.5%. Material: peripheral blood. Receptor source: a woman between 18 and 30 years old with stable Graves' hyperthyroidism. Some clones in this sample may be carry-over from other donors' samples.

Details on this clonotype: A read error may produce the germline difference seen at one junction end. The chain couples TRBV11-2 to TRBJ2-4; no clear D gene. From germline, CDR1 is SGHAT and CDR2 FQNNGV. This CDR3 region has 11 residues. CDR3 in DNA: TGTGCCAGCAGCTTAAAAAACATTAAGTACTTC. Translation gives CASSLKNIKYF.

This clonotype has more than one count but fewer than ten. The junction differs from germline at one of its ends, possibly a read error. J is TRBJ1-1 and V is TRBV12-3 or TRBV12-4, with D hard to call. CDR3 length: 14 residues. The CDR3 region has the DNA TGTGCCAGCAGTTTTTATTGGGAAAACACTGAAGCTTGCTTT. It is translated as CASSFYWENTEACF.

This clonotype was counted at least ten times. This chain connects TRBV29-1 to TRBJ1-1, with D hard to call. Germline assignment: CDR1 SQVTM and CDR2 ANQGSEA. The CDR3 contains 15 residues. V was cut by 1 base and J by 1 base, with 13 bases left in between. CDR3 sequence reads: CSVEGHTWANTEAFF. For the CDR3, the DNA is TGCAGCGTTGAAGGACACACCTGGGCGAACACTGAAGCTTTCTTT.

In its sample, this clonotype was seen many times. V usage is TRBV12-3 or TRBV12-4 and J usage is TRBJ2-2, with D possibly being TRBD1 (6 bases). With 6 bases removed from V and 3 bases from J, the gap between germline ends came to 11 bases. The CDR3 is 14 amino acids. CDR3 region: CASRDEGDTGELFF. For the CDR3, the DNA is TGTGCCAGCAGGGACGAGGGGGACACCGGGGAGCTGTTTTTT.

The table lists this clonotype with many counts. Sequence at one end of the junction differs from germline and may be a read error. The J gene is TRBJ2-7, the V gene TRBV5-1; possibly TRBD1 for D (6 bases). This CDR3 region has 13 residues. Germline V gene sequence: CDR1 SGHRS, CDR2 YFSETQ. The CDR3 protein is CASSPTGNYEQYF. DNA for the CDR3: TGTGCCAGCAGTCCGACAGGCAACTACGAGCAGTACTTC.